A single sample gave rise to the 25 T cell receptor beta chains below, sequenced in a study of shared clonotypes between healthy human individuals. The repertoire was sequenced with immunoSEQ multiplex PCR; TCRdb's copy has only in-frame clones and lacks some. The sample holds approximately 100,000 clones, 68% seen once. Input material: memory CD8+ T cells sorted from blood. Subset given: CD45RO+ cells pooled with CCR7-negative TemRA cells. The receptors were gathered from a woman in her 30s in good health.

The chain joins TRBV5-8 to TRBJ2-7; D is unresolved. CDR3 length: 16 amino acids. V lost 0 bases to trimming and J lost 0 bases, with 13 bases between them. The germline V gene has CDR1 SGHTS and CDR2 YDEGEE. This CDR3 reads CASSLVFGPSSYEQYF. CDR3 DNA: TGTGCCAGCAGCTTGGTATTTGGGCCGAGCTCCTACGAGCAGTACTTC.

The chain combines TRBV5-1 with TRBJ1-4; 7 bases are a match to TRBD1. Unmatched junction bases numbered 7, after V lost 4 bases and J lost 7 bases. This CDR3 has 14 residues. Germline V lookup: CDR1 SGHRS, CDR2 YFSETQ. In nucleotides, the CDR3 is TGCGCCAGCAGCCCCGGGACAGAGGGTGAAAAACTGTTTTTT. Residues: CASSPGTEGEKLFF.

This chain joins TRBV27 and TRBJ2-1; 8 bases fit TRBD1. Trimming at V came to 0 bases and at J to 2 bases, leaving 6 bases not matched to a gene. The CDR3 spans 17 residues. CDR1 and CDR2 from the germline V gene are MNHEY and SMNVEV (reference sequence). The CDR3 loop reads CASSLSSTGGPYNEQFF. In nucleotides, the CDR3 is TGTGCCAGCAGTTTATCGTCCACAGGGGGTCCCTACAATGAGCAGTTCTTC.

This clone was seen a handful of times. The chain employs TRBV4-1 and TRBJ2-3, with 7 positions matching TRBD2. V lost 4 bases, J lost 4 bases, and 8 bases stayed unmatched. CDR1 and CDR2 (germline): MGHRA, YSYEKL. The length of the CDR3 is 15 residues. For the CDR3, the DNA is TGCGCCAGCAGCCCCCTCGGCGGGAGTGCAGATACGCAGTATTTT. The encoded protein is CASSPLGGSADTQYF.

This chain joins TRBV6-1 and TRBJ1-2; D ambiguous. Trimming stripped 2 bases from V and 1 base from J, with 8 bases between. The CDR3 is 14 residues long. From germline, CDR1 is MNHNS and CDR2 SASEGT. CDR3 coding DNA: TGTGCCAGCAGTGAACAGCTATATAACTATGGCTACACCTTC. Its translation is CASSEQLYNYGYTF.

This clone showed up many times. V is TRBV6-4 and J is TRBJ2-3; 13 bases match TRBD2. This CDR3 comprises 15 residues. Trimming removed 3 bases from V and 6 bases from J; junction bases left unmatched: 3. Germline lookup yields CDR1 MRHNA and CDR2 SNTAGT. The DNA of the CDR3 is TGTGCCAGCAGTGAACTAGCGGGAGGGTTGGATACGCAGTATTTT. Amino acids: CASSELAGGLDTQYF.

The chain couples TRBV5-1 to TRBJ1-3; D might be TRBD1 (5 bases). The CDR3 has 15 amino acids. V lost 4 bases to trimming and J lost 11 bases, with 22 bases between them. Germline V lookup: CDR1 SGHRS, CDR2 YFSETQ. The CDR3 region is CASSHTDSGATPIYF. CDR3 nucleotide sequence: TGCGCCAGCAGCCATACCGACAGTGGGGCCACCCCCATATATTTT.

In its sample, this clone was seen many times. The rearrangement uses TRBV9 and TRBJ2-1; TRBD2 might be the D (5 bases). The CDR3 is made up of 14 amino acids. In germline, CDR1 is SGDLS, CDR2 YYNGEE. Between the trimmed V and J ends, which lost 3 bases and 0 bases, there was a span of 7 bases. The CDR3 protein is CASSEGSSYNEQFF. The CDR3 region has the DNA TGTGCCAGCAGCGAAGGGAGCTCCTACAATGAGCAGTTCTTC.

Only one count was recorded for this clone. CDR3 sequence: CAWGQSNEKLFF. CDR3 nucleotide sequence: TGTGCCTGGGGACAGTCTAATGAAAAACTGTTTTTT. The genes are TRBV30 and TRBJ1-4, with D perhaps matching TRBD1 (6 bases). V lost 5 bases to trimming and J lost 3 bases, with 7 bases between them. This CDR3 has 12 residues. Germline V gene data show CDR1 as GTSNPN and CDR2 as SVGIG (reference sequence).

The rearrangement links TRBV4-1 to TRBJ2-5; no firm D call. The CDR3 extends over 16 amino acids. Germline V lookup: CDR1 MGHRA, CDR2 YSYEKL. Trimming left V 1 base short and J 5 bases short, with 17 bases between. The DNA of the CDR3 is TGCGCCAGCAGCCAAGGGGTGGGTTCCGGACGGGAGACCCAGTACTTC. This codes for CASSQGVGSGRETQYF.

This clone was picked up a small number of times. CDR3 bases: TGTGCCAGCAGTGAAAGGCTAGGGACGGGCACAGATACGCAGTATTTT. It translates to CASSERLGTGTDTQYF. The chain carries TRBV6-1 and TRBJ2-3; D is tentatively TRBD1 or TRBD2 (5 bases each). CDR1 is MNHNS, CDR2 SASEGT, per germline. V gave up 2 bases and J gave up 1 base, with 13 bases separating them. The length of the CDR3 is 16 residues.

This clone appeared once. This chain uses TRBV18 with TRBJ2-2; 7 bases are shared with TRBD1. The germline CDR1 and CDR2 sequences are KGHSH and LQKENI. This CDR3 is 14 amino acids long. Trimming cost V 2 bases and J 7 bases; bases outside gene matches: 4. The CDR3 protein is CASSPRQGIGELFF. CDR3 DNA: TGTGCCAGCTCACCAAGACAGGGTATCGGGGAGCTGTTTTTT. Together with reference TRBV18 and TRBJ2-2, the CDR3 gives the full variable domain: NAGVMQNPRHLVRRRGQEARLRCSPMKGHSHVYWYRQLPEEGLKFMVYLQKENIIDESGMPKERFSAEFPKEGPSILRIQQVVRGDSAAYFCASSPRQGIGELFFGEGSRLTVL.

The chain couples TRBV7-9 to TRBJ2-7; D is unclear. Germline values: CDR1 SEHNR, CDR2 FQNEAQ (reference sequence). The CDR3 covers 14 residues. The V end was cut by 5 bases, the J end by 3 bases, with 14 bases between. CDR3 in amino acids: CASSPKTSRYEQYF. DNA of the CDR3: TGTGCCAGCAGCCCTAAGACTTCACGCTACGAGCAGTACTTC.

The chain carries TRBV27 and TRBJ2-1, with 7 bases fitting TRBD2. CDR1 is MNHEY, CDR2 SMNVEV, per germline (reference sequence). The CDR3 spans 19 residues. Trimming removed 3 bases from V and 0 bases from J; junction bases left unmatched: 14. The CDR3 sequence: CASSFNSLAVSSSYNEQFF. The CDR3 region has the DNA TGTGCCAGCAGTTTTAACTCGCTAGCGGTCTCGAGCTCCTACAATGAGCAGTTCTTC.

In its sample, this clone was seen once. The chain is built from TRBV27 and TRBJ2-5, with 9 bases lining up with TRBD2. The end of the DNA fits TRBJ2-7 better, so the J call may be wrong. Looked up from germline, CDR1 is MNHEY and CDR2 is SMNVEV (reference sequence). This CDR3 is built from 16 residues. CDR3 sequence reads: CASSLYSGSALIEQYF. The CDR3 coding sequence is TGTGCCAGCAGTTTATATAGCGGGAGTGCATTAATCGAGCAGTACTTC.

The chain carries TRBV30 and TRBJ2-7; 10 bases are a match to TRBD1. This CDR3 spans 16 amino acids. Germline V gene lookup returns CDR1 GTSNPN and CDR2 SVGIG (reference sequence). Trimming at V came to 3 bases and at J to 6 bases, leaving 14 bases not matched to a gene. The CDR3 region is CAWSRGTGDSNSEQYF. CDR3 DNA sequence: TGTGCCTGGAGCCGAGGGACAGGGGATAGCAACTCCGAGCAGTACTTC.

The rearrangement links TRBV2 to TRBJ1-3, with unresolved D. The V gene lost 11 bases and the J gene lost 8 bases, with 16 bases spanning the gap. CDR3 length: 12 residues. From germline, CDR1 is SNHLY and CDR2 FYNNEI. CDR3 nucleotide sequence: TGTGCCTTCTGCCTCGACCTGGACACCATATATTTT. This encodes CAFCLDLDTIYF.

V usage is TRBV29-1 and J usage is TRBJ2-1, with D perhaps matching TRBD1 (5 bases). Germline CDR1 SQVTM, CDR2 ANQGSEA. V lost 6 bases, J lost 3 bases, and 12 bases lay in between. The CDR3 contains 13 residues. In DNA form, the CDR3 reads TGCAGCGTATCAGGGCCTAACTACAATGAGCAGTTCTTC. This codes for CSVSGPNYNEQFF.

V gene TRBV5-1 combines with J gene TRBJ2-2, with a weak D call TRBD2 (6 bases). Deletions cut 4 bases from V and 0 bases from J, with 13 bases between. The CDR3 is made up of 16 amino acids. Germline V CDR1 and CDR2: SGHRS, YFSETQ. This CDR3 reads CASSNRLATNTGELFF. The CDR3 nucleotides are TGCGCCAGCAGCAACCGGCTAGCGACGAACACCGGGGAGCTGTTTTTT.

The chain employs TRBV20-1 and TRBJ2-1; D uncertain. CDR3 length: 10 residues. Trimming stripped 0 bases from V and 16 bases from J, with 10 bases between. The germline CDR1 and CDR2 sequences are DFQATT and SNEGSKA (reference sequence). The CDR3 nucleotides read TGCAGTGCTAGAGATCAAAGCCTCTTCTTC. It yields the protein CSARDQSLFF.

The V and J genes are TRBV4-1 and TRBJ2-5, with 7 bases fitting TRBD1. Germline CDR1 and CDR2: MGHRA and YSYEKL. V trimming: 0 bases; J trimming: 2 bases; junction bases outside the gene matches: 9. The CDR3 extends over 17 amino acids. CDR3 coding DNA: TGCGCCAGCAGCCAAGAATTCCGGACAGGCTCTCAAGAGACCCAGTACTTC. Translation: CASSQEFRTGSQETQYF.

The chain combines TRBV11-1 with TRBJ2-1, with D unclear. This CDR3 region has 14 residues. Trimming took off 4 bases at V and 8 bases at J, with 15 bases between the two ends. Germline V gene lookup returns CDR1 SGHAT and CDR2 FQDESV (reference sequence). The CDR3 loop reads CASSWGGRAHEQFF. For the CDR3, the DNA is TGTGCCAGCAGCTGGGGTGGCAGAGCTCATGAGCAGTTCTTC.

The V gene is TRBV27, the J gene TRBJ2-7, with TRBD2 identical over 10 bases. Germline lookup yields CDR1 MNHEY and CDR2 SMNVEV (reference sequence). The CDR3 sequence is 17 residues long. The J segment lost 1 base and the V segment lost 5 bases, leaving 11 bases of the junction unmatched. CDR3 coding DNA: TGTGCCAGCAGTCCCAACGCGGGACTAGCGTTTTCCTACGAGCAGTACTTC. Protein sequence: CASSPNAGLAFSYEQYF.

The sample holds many counts of this clone. The chain combines TRBV7-2 with TRBJ2-1; 15 bases map to TRBD2. Germline V gene sequence: CDR1 SGHTA, CDR2 FQGNSA. The V gene end was trimmed by 1 base and the J gene end by 4 bases; junction bases not matched to a gene: 5. This CDR3 is 18 amino acids long. The DNA for the CDR3 is TGTGCCAGCAGCTTAGAGGGGACTAGCGGGAGGTTTTACAATGAGCAGTTCTTC. Its translation: CASSLEGTSGRFYNEQFF.

The gene calls are TRBV15 and TRBJ2-2, with 10 bases fitting TRBD2. Trimming at V came to 1 base and at J to 1 base, leaving 9 bases not matched to a gene. The CDR3 loop spans 19 amino acids. Germline V gene sequence: CDR1 LNHNV, CDR2 YYDKDF (reference sequence). CDR3 protein: CATSRAGTSAGKNTGELFF. The CDR3 DNA reads TGTGCCACCAGCAGAGCGGGGACTAGCGCGGGAAAGAACACCGGGGAGCTGTTTTTT.